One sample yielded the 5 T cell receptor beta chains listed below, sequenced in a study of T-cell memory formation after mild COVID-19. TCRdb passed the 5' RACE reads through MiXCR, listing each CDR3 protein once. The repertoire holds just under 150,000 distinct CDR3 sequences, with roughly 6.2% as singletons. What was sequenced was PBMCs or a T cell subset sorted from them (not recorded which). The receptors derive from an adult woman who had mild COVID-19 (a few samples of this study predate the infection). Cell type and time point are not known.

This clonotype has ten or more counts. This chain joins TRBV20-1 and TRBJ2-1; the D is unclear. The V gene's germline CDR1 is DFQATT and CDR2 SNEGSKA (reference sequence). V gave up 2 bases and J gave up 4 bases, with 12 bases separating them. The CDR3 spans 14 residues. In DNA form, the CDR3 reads TGCAGTGCTAGAAGGGCGGACCTATACAATGAGCAGTTCTTC. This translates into CSARRADLYNEQFF.

The CDR3 region is CASTPRGRTDTQYF. CDR3 nucleotides: TGTGCCAGCACCCCCCGGGGGAGAACAGATACGCAGTATTTT. V and J are TRBV6-5 and TRBJ2-3, with D possibly matching TRBD2 (6 bases). V lost 7 bases, J lost 3 bases, and 14 bases lay in between. Germline CDR1 MNHEY, CDR2 SVGAGI. The CDR3 consists of 14 residues.

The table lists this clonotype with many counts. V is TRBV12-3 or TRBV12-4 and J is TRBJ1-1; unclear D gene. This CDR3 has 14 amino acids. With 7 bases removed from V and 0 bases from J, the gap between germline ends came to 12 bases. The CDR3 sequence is CASTPQRVNTEAFF. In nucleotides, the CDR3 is TGTGCCAGCACTCCCCAGCGGGTGAACACTGAAGCTTTCTTT.

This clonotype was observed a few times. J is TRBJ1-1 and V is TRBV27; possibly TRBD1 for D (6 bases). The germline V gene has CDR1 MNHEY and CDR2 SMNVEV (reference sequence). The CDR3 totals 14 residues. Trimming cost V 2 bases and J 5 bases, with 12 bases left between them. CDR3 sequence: CASSLDRRGTEAFF. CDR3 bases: TGTGCCAGCAGTTTAGACAGGCGGGGGACTGAAGCTTTCTTT.

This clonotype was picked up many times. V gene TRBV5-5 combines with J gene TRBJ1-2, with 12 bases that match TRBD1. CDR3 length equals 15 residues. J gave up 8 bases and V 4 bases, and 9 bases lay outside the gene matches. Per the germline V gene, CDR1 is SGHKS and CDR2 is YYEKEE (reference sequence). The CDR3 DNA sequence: TGTGCCAGCAGCGAGGGGACAGGGGGCGCGTGGGGCTACACCTTC. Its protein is CASSEGTGGAWGYTF.